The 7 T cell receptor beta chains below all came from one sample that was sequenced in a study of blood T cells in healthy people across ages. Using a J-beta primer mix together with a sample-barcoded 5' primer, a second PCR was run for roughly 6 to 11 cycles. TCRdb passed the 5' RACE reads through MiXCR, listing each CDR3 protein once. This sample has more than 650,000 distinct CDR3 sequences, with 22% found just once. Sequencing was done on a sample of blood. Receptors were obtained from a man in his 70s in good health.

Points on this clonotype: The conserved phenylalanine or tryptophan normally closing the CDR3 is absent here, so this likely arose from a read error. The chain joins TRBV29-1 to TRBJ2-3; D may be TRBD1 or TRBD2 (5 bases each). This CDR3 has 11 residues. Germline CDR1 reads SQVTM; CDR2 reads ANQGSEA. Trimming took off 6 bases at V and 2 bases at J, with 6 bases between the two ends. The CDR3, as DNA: TGCAGCGTCGGGACCACAGATACGCAGTATTCT. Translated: CSVGTTDTQYS.

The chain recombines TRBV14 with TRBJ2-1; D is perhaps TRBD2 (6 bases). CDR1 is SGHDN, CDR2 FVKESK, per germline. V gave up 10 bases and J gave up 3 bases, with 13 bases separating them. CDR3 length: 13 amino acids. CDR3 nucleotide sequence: TGTGCCAAACCGGGACTGCTCTACAATGAGCAGTTCTTC. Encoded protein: CAKPGLLYNEQFF.

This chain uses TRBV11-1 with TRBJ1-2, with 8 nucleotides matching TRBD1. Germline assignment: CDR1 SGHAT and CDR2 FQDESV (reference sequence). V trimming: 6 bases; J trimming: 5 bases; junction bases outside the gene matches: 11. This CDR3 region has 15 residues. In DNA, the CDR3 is TGTGCCAGCAGTCAAACCGGGACAGGCATTTATGGCTACACCTTC. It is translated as CASSQTGTGIYGYTF.

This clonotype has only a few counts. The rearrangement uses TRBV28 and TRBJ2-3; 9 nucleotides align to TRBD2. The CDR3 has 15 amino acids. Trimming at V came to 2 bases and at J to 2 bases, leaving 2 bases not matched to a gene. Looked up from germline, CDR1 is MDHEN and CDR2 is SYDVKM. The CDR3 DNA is TGTGCCAGCAGTTTAGCGGGGGGGCACACAGATACGCAGTATTTT. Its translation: CASSLAGGHTDTQYF.

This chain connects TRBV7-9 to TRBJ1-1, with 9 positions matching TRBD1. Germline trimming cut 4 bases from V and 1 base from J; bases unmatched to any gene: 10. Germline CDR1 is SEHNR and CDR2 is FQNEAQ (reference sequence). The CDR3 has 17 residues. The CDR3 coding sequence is TGTGCCAGCAGCTCCCTCTACGGGACAGGGAGGAACACTGAAGCTTTCTTT. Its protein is CASSSLYGTGRNTEAFF.

DNA of the CDR3: TGTGCCAGCAGCCAAGATCATCGGGTGATGAGGGATGAGCAGTTCTTC. The encoded protein is CASSQDHRVMRDEQFF. The V call is TRBV14, the J call TRBJ2-5; weak D call: TRBD2 (5 bases). The DNA end is more similar to TRBJ2-1, so the J call may be wrong. This CDR3 has 16 amino acids. The germline CDR1 and CDR2 sequences are SGHDN and FVKESK.

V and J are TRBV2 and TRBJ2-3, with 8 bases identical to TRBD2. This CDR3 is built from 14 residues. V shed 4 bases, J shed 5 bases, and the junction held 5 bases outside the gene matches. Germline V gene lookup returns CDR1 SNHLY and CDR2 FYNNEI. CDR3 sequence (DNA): TGTGCCAGCAGTGTGCAGCGGGGGTTAGATACGCAGTATTTT. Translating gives CASSVQRGLDTQYF.